The sequence of this TCR beta chain was determined in a study of blood T cell repertoires in COVID-19. In germline, CDR1 is SGHTA, CDR2 FQGNSA. This CDR3 contains 14 residues. The V and J ends lost 0 bases and 1 base respectively, with 7 bases between them. Some clones are missing from TCRdb's copy, which holds only in-frame ones; the method was immunoSEQ multiplex PCR. The data contain about 190,000 clones, roughly four fifths of them singletons. J is TRBJ2-7 and V is TRBV7-2; D gene uncertain. The TCR sequence derives from a woman aged 35 to 49 with acute or convalescent COVID-19. Sequenced sample: peripheral blood. The CDR3 is CASSLAPTSYEQYF. CDR3 nucleotides: TGTGCCAGCAGCTTAGCCCCCACATCCTACGAGCAGTACTTC.